This section outlines one T cell receptor beta chain sequence together with its context. Its antigen is unidentified. This sample is drawn from a study of identifying expanded T cells in peripheral blood. No infections or other immune events were documented during collection. Overall study results and limits: Across healthy donors, higher total template counts meant significantly greater approximately two-week count variance. Over approximately two and four weeks, about 15 and 19 clones changed, versus around 1.2 between replicates.

Trimming cost V 3 bases and J 2 bases; bases outside gene matches: 5. CDR3 length equals 15 residues. Germline V gene data show CDR1 as KGHSH and CDR2 as LQKENI. The method was immunoSEQ multiplex PCR; TCRdb's version includes in-frame clones alone and lacks a portion of them. The sample records 120,000 or so clones, approximately 80% being singletons. Material for sequencing was blood. The sequence came from a person aged 18 to 69 in good health. The chain carries TRBV18 and TRBJ2-5, with 8 bases fitting TRBD1. This chain's CDR3 is CASSPTTGAQETQYF. CDR3 bases: TGTGCCAGCTCACCCACGACAGGGGCACAAGAGACCCAGTACTTC.